This is a list of T cell receptor beta chains from one sample in a study of cytomegalovirus exposure and HLA in healthy donors. The method was immunoSEQ multiplex PCR; TCRdb's version includes in-frame clones alone and lacks a portion of them. The sample contains about 170,000 clones, around 74% of which appear only once. The specimen was PBMCs. Every receptor here comes from a female donor in good health and CMV-seronegative. Each CDR3 is given with its conserved first and last residue. A D gene is named only where the DNA matches it firmly. The size field is filled for only some rows; it gives once, few, many or a size class.

abundance,v_gene,d_gene,j_gene,CDR3nt,CDR3aa
.,TRBV18,TRBD1,TRBJ1-4,TGTGCCAGCTCACCGGACAGGCCTAATGAAAAACTGTTTTTT,CASSPDRPNEKLFF
.,TRBV19,.,TRBJ1-4,TGTGCCAGTAGTATTTGGGGAGATAATGAAAAACTGTTTTTT,CASSIWGDNEKLFF
.,TRBV5-4,TRBD1,TRBJ1-4,TGTGCCAGCAGCTCCGGGACAGGGGCCGAAAAACTGTTTTTT,CASSSGTGAEKLFF
few,TRBV21-1,.,TRBJ2-1,TGTGCCAGCAGCAAAGGGTTGCGGGGGAACAATGAGCAGTTCTTC,CASSKGLRGNNEQFF
.,TRBV9,.,TRBJ2-3,TGTGCCAGCAGCGGGGTTCGGAGAACAGATACGCAGTATTTT,CASSGVRRTDTQYF
few,TRBV19,TRBD1,TRBJ1-5,TGTGCCAGTAGTATTAGGACAGGGGGCGGTCATAGCAATCAGCCCCAGCATTTT,CASSIRTGGGHSNQPQHF
once,TRBV7-9,.,TRBJ2-5,TGTGCCAGCAGCCAACCTTGGACAGCCAAAGAGACCCAGTACTTC,CASSQPWTAKETQYF
.,TRBV5-4,.,TRBJ2-7,TGTGCCAGCAGCTTGGAGCTGGGGCTGAGGGAGCAGTACTTC,CASSLELGLREQYF
few,TRBV11-1,TRBD1,TRBJ1-1,TGTGCCAGCAGCTTCCTCCGGGACAGGAGTAATGAAGCTTTCTTT,CASSFLRDRSNEAFF
.,TRBV4-1,.,TRBJ1-1,TGCGCCAGCAGCCAACCCATCATAAAGACAGGAAAGAACACTGAAGCTTTCTTT,CASSQPIIKTGKNTEAFF
.,TRBV30,.,TRBJ2-3,TGTGCCTGGACCGCGACGGGATTTGGGATGGATACGCAGTATTTT,CAWTATGFGMDTQYF
.,TRBV7-2,TRBD1,TRBJ2-7,TGTGCCAGCAGCTTACGAGGGACAGGGAACGAGCAGTACTTC,CASSLRGTGNEQYF
.,TRBV5-4,TRBD1,TRBJ2-7,TGTGCCAGCAGCCGCAGGGACAGACCCTACGAGCAGTACTTC,CASSRRDRPYEQYF
few,TRBV27,.,TRBJ1-2,TGTGCCAGCAGTTTATTCCCAGGGGATGGCTACACCTTC,CASSLFPGDGYTF
.,TRBV13,.,TRBJ1-3,TGTGCCAGCACCCAGACGAGGATGGCTGGAAACACCATATATTTT,CASTQTRMAGNTIYF
once,TRBV28,TRBD1,TRBJ1-1,TGTGCCAGCAGAGACAGGGGAAAGAACACTGAAGCTTTCTTT,CASRDRGKNTEAFF
.,TRBV25-1,.,TRBJ1-1,TGTGCCAGCAGTGTCCCCAAGGGAGGGAGTGGGGACACTGAAGCTTTCTTT,CASSVPKGGSGDTEAFF
few,TRBV7-2,.,TRBJ1-1,TGTGCCAGCAGACAGGGTCGGAAAGCTTTCTTT,CASRQGRKAFF
.,TRBV10-3,.,TRBJ2-2,TGTGCCATCAGTGAGTCAGACAGCCCGTTAGGGGAGCTGTTTTTT,CAISESDSPLGELFF
.,TRBV6-5,.,TRBJ1-1,TGTGCCAGCAGACTGGTCCCGGGGACTGAAGCTCTCTTT,CASRLVPGTEALF
.,TRBV6-5,.,TRBJ1-2,TGTGCCAGCAGTTATTCCGGGACTCGCACGGGCTACACCTTC,CASSYSGTRTGYTF
.,TRBV6-5,.,TRBJ2-5,TGTGCCAGCAGTTACCCGGACATGCCCCCGCAAGAGACCCAGTACTTC,CASSYPDMPPQETQYF
.,TRBV2,.,TRBJ1-1,TGTGCCAGCAGGGTGGGGGCCATGAACACTGAAGCTTTCTTT,CASRVGAMNTEAFF
.,TRBV19,TRBD2,TRBJ2-1,TGTGCCAGTAGCCACGGGACTAGCGGGAGCAATGAGCAGTTCTTC,CASSHGTSGSNEQFF
.,TRBV19,TRBD1,TRBJ1-1,TGTGCCAGTAGTATAGGCGACAGGGCTGGTGAAGCTTTCTTT,CASSIGDRAGEAFF
.,TRBV5-1,TRBD2,TRBJ2-3,TGCGCCAGCAGCTTGCTAGCGGGAGTCCCCGATACGCAGTATTTT,CASSLLAGVPDTQYF
.,TRBV18,TRBD2,TRBJ2-1,TGTGCCAGCTCACCGAATAAGGTAGCTAGCGGGAGTAAGTCCTACAATGAGCAGTTCTTC,CASSPNKVASGSKSYNEQFF
few,TRBV5-1,TRBD1,TRBJ1-2,TGCGCCAGCAGCTTGATTCTCGGGACAGAGTATGGCTACACCTTC,CASSLILGTEYGYTF
.,TRBV7-9,.,TRBJ1-3,TGTGCCAGCAGCTTGGCGGCGGCTGGAAACACCATATATTTT,CASSLAAAGNTIYF
.,TRBV30,TRBD2,TRBJ2-1,TGTGCCTTGTCTAGCGGGTTAACAGATGAGCAGTTCTTC,CALSSGLTDEQFF
few,TRBV28,TRBD1,TRBJ2-7,TGTGCCAGCAGTCCGCCGGACAGGGGGCTAATCTACGAGCAGTACTTC,CASSPPDRGLIYEQYF
.,TRBV2,TRBD1,TRBJ1-3,TGTGCCAGCAGTGAGTGGGACAGTAGGGGAAACACCATATATTTT,CASSEWDSRGNTIYF
few,TRBV5-1,.,TRBJ2-2,TGCGCCAGCCAGACAGAGCCCTCTGATGTGGCCGGGGAGCTGTTTTTT,CASQTEPSDVAGELFF
.,TRBV11-2,.,TRBJ1-2,TGTGCCAGCAGCTACGCCGCTCGGGGCTACACCTTC,CASSYAARGYTF
once,TRBV21-1,.,TRBJ2-3,TGTGCCAGCAGCAAAGCGGGACTAGCGGGGGGGTGGGATACGCAGTATTTT,CASSKAGLAGGWDTQYF
.,TRBV2,TRBD1,TRBJ1-2,TGTGCCGGTGGACAGGAGGGATATGGCTACACCTTC,CAGGQEGYGYTF
.,TRBV2,.,TRBJ1-6,TGTGCTTCCCTTAAGGGAAACGGGGGTGGTTCACCCCTCCACTTT,CASLKGNGGGSPLHF
.,TRBV9,TRBD2,TRBJ2-3,TGTGCCAGCGCTCCTAGGAGCGGGAGGACAGATACGCAGTATTTT,CASAPRSGRTDTQYF
once,TRBV7-9,.,TRBJ1-1,TGTGCCAGCAGCTTAGTGGGGGCGCGGAACACTGAAGCTTTCTTT,CASSLVGARNTEAFF
.,TRBV7-9,.,TRBJ1-2,TGTGCCAGCAGCTCGGCAGGGTGGGGCTACACCTTC,CASSSAGWGYTF
few,TRBV6-1,TRBD2,TRBJ2-5,TGTGCCAGCAGTGAACGAAAAGCGGGAGGGGAGACCCAGTACTTC,CASSERKAGGETQYF
.,TRBV5-4,.,TRBJ2-4,TGTGCCAGCAGCCCAAGAAACCAGGGGGGAGACATTCAGTACTTC,CASSPRNQGGDIQYF
few,TRBV5-1,TRBD1,TRBJ2-1,TGCGCCAGCAGACCTCCCGGGACAGTGGTGGGCAATGAGCAGTTCTTC,CASRPPGTVVGNEQFF
.,TRBV7-9,TRBD1,TRBJ2-7,TGTGCCAGCAGCCCCCGGACAGGGGGCCGCGAGCAGTACTTC,CASSPRTGGREQYF
.,TRBV7-9,TRBD1,TRBJ1-1,TGTGCCAGCAGCTTGACAGGGTTGGGCACTGAAGCTTTCTTT,CASSLTGLGTEAFF
few,TRBV1,.,TRBJ1-2,TGCACCAGCAGCCACCTGGGACAGGCGACGGAAGGCTACACCTTC,CTSSHLGQATEGYTF
.,TRBV9,TRBD2,TRBJ2-1,TGTGCCAGCAGCGACGGGACTAGTCTCTCCAATGAGCAGTTCTTC,CASSDGTSLSNEQFF
few,TRBV30,TRBD1,TRBJ2-7,TGTGCCTGGGGGGACAGCCGCTACGAGCAGTACTTC,CAWGDSRYEQYF
.,TRBV6-5,.,TRBJ1-5,TGTGCCAGCAGTTACTCGGGCAGGGTGAGTCAGCCCCAGCATTTT,CASSYSGRVSQPQHF
few,TRBV2,TRBD2,TRBJ2-3,TGTGCCAGTGAGGCAAGCGCGGGGGGGCCCATTCCCGGTACGCAGTATTTT,CASEASAGGPIPGTQYF